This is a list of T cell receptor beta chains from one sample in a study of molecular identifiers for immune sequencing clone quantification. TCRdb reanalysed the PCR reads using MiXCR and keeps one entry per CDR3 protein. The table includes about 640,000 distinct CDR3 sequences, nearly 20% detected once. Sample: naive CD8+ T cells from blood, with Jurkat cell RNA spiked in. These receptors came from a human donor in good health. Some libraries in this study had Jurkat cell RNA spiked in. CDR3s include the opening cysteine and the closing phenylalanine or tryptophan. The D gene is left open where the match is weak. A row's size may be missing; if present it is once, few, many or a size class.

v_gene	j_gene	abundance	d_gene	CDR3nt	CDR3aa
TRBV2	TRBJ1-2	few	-	TGTGCCAGCTCAATTAACACGTATGGCTACACCTTC	CASSINTYGYTF
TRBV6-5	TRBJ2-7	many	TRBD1	TGTGCCAGCAGTTACGGGACAGGGCTCCGCGAGCAGTACTTC	CASSYGTGLREQYF
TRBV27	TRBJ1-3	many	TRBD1	TGTGCCAGCAGTACAGGGGCTGGAAACACCATATATTTT	CASSTGAGNTIYF
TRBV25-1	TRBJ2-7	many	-	TGTGCCAGCCGTCAGCAGGGGAGCTCCTACGAGCAGTACTTC	CASRQQGSSYEQYF
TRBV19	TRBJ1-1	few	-	TGTGCCAGTAGTATGGGGGGGATCGGAGCTTTCTTT	CASSMGGIGAFF
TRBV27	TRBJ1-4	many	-	TGTGCCAGCAGTTTTTCCGGCAGGGAGGATGAAAAACTGTTTTTT	CASSFSGREDEKLFF
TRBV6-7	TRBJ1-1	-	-	TGTGCCAGCAGTGAAAAGGGGTTCTGCAGGGAAGCTTTCTTT	CASSEKGFCREAFF
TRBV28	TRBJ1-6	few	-	TGTGCCAGCAGTTTGCAGGCACACTCCTATAATTCACCCCTCCACTTT	CASSLQAHSYNSPLHF
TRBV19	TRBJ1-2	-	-	TGTGCCAGTAGCCTGGGATCCGGCTATGGCCACACCTTC	CASSLGSGYGHTF
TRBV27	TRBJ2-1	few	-	TGTGCCAGCAGTTTCAGGGTTGGTGGCTACAATGAGCAGTTCTTC	CASSFRVGGYNEQFF
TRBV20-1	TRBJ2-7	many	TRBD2	TGCAGTGGTAAGGGACTAGCGGGAGGTCCACAATACGAGCAGTACTTC	CSGKGLAGGPQYEQYF
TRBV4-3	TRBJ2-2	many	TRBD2	TGCGCCAGCAGCCCGAGCGGGGGGGCCATGACCGGGGAGCTGTTTTTT	CASSPSGGAMTGELFF
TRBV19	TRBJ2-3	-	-	TGTGCCAGTAGTATAGATGGGGGCATGGGGGCAGATACGCAGTATTTT	CASSIDGGMGADTQYF
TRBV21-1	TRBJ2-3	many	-	TGTGCCCGCCTGACTAGCGGGAGGGCAGATACGCAGTATTTT	CARLTSGRADTQYF
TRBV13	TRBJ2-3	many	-	TGTGCCAGCAGAGGGACCGCAGATACGCAGTATTTT	CASRGTADTQYF
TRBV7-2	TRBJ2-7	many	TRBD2	TGTGCCAGCAGCCCCGTGGTAGCGGGAGGCCACGAGCAGTACTTC	CASSPVVAGGHEQYF
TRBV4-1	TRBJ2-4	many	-	TGCGCCAGCAGCTCTGAGCCGGTCGGGGGATCCAAAAACATTCAGTACTTC	CASSSEPVGGSKNIQYF
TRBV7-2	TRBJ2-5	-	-	TGTGCCAGCAGCTTACAGCTTTGGGAGATCCAGTACTTC	CASSLQLWEIQYF
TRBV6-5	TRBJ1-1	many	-	TGTGCCAGCAGTTACGCGGGCTCTGGGGCTGAAGCTTTCTTT	CASSYAGSGAEAFF
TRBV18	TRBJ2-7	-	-	TGTGCCAGCTCACCGGAAGGGAGAAGCTCCTACGAGCAGTACTTC	CASSPEGRSSYEQYF
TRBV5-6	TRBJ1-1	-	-	TGTGCCAGCCGCTTGGATTGGGGGGGAACTGAAGCTTTCTTT	CASRLDWGGTEAFF
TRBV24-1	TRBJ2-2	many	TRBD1	TGTGCCACCAGTGGCCGGGACAGATACACCGGGGAGCTGTTTTTT	CATSGRDRYTGELFF
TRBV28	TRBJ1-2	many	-	TGTGCCAGCAGTTTAGGCAATAACTATGGCTACACCTTC	CASSLGNNYGYTF
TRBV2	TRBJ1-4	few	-	TGTGCCAGCATCGTGGGGGGGACTAATGAAAAACTGTTTTTT	CASIVGGTNEKLFF
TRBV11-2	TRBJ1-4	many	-	TGTGCCAGCAGCGGGGGGCCAAATGAAAAACTGTTTTTT	CASSGGPNEKLFF
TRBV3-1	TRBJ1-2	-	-	TGTGCCAGCAGCCAAGCAGGAGGGGATGGCTACACCTTC	CASSQAGGDGYTF
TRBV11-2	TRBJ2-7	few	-	TGTGCCAGCAGCTTAGAGACAGAGCTCTCCTACGAGCAGTACTTC	CASSLETELSYEQYF
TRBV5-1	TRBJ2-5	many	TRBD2	TGCGCCAGCAGGTTCCCGGGGACTAGCGCACAAGAGACCCAGTACTTC	CASRFPGTSAQETQYF
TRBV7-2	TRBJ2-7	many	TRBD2	TGTGCCAGCAGCTTAGGGGTGGCTAGCGGATACGAGCAGTACTTC	CASSLGVASGYEQYF
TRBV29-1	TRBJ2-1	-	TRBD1	TGCAGCGCTACAGGACAGGGCTCCTACAATGAGCAGTTCTTC	CSATGQGSYNEQFF
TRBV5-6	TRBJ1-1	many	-	TGTGCCAGCAGCCAACTAACAGGGCAGTTGAAAATGAACACTGAAGCTTTCTTT	CASSQLTGQLKMNTEAFF
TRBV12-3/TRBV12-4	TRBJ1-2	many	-	TGTGCCAGCAGTGAAATACAGTACAATTATGGCTACACCTTC	CASSEIQYNYGYTF
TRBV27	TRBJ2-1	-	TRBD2	TGTGCCAGCAGTTCCGGGACTAGCTTCCATGAGCAGTTCTTC	CASSSGTSFHEQFF
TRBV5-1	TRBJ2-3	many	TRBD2	TGCGCCAGCAGCTTGGTGCTAGCGGGGGGGAGCACAGATACGCAGTATTTT	CASSLVLAGGSTDTQYF
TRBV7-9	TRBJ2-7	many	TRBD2	TGTGCCAGCTCCTCTGGGGGGGGCGAGCAGTACTTC	CASSSGGGEQYF
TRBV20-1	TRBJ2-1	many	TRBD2	TGCAGTGCTAGAGATTCGAGCGGGAGGGCCGACGAGCAGTTCTTC	CSARDSSGRADEQFF
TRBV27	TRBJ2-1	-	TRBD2	TGTGCCAGCAGTTTAGGTTTAGCGGGGGGTGAGCAGTTCTTC	CASSLGLAGGEQFF
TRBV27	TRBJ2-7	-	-	TGTGCCAGCAGTTTAGAGGGACTCAACTACGAGCAGTACTTC	CASSLEGLNYEQYF
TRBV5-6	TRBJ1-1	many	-	TGTGCCAGCAGACGGGGAGGGACGCAGAACACTGAAGCTTTCTTT	CASRRGGTQNTEAFF
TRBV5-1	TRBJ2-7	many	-	TGCGCCAGCAGCCCCGACACCTACGAGCAGTACTTC	CASSPDTYEQYF
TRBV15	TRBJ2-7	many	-	TGTGCCACCAGCGACGGGACCCGTAACGAGCAGTACTTC	CATSDGTRNEQYF
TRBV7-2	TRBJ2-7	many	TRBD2	TGTGCCAGCAGCTCCGGACTAGCGGGAGGGGCCCTATACGAGCAGTACTTC	CASSSGLAGGALYEQYF
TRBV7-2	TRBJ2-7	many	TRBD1	TGTGCCAGCAGCTCCACGGGACAGGGCTACGAGCAGTACTTC	CASSSTGQGYEQYF